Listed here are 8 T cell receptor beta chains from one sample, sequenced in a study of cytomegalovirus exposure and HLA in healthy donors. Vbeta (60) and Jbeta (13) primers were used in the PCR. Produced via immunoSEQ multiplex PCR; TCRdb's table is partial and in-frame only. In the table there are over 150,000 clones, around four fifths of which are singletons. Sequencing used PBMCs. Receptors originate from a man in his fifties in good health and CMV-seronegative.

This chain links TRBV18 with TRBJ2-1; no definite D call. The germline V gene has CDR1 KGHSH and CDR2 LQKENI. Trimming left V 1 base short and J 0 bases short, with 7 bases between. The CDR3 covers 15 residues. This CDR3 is CASSPLPSSYNEQFF. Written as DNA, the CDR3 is TGTGCCAGCTCACCACTTCCCAGCTCCTACAATGAGCAGTTCTTC.

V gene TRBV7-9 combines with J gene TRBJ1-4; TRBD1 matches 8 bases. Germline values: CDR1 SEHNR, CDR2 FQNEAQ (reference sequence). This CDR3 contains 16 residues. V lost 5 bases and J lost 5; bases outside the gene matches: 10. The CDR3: CASSPSRTGKNEKLFF. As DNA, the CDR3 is TGTGCCAGCAGCCCTAGCCGGACAGGGAAAAATGAAAAACTGTTTTTT.

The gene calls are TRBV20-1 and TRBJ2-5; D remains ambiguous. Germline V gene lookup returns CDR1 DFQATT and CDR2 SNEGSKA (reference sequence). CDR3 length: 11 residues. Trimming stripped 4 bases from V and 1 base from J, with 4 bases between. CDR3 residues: CSATFQETQYF. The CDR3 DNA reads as TGCAGTGCTACCTTCCAAGAGACCCAGTACTTC.

The chain's CDR3 is CASSFRQGVQETQYF. Here the CDR3 DNA reads TGTGCCAGCAGCTTCAGGCAGGGGGTTCAAGAGACCCAGTACTTC. The V gene is TRBV5-4, the J gene TRBJ2-5; 7 bases match TRBD1. J lost 2 bases, V lost 2 bases, and 6 bases had no gene match. Germline V gives CDR1 SGHNT, CDR2 YYREEE (reference sequence). The CDR3 covers 15 residues. Full variable domain (rest looked up from reference TRBV5-4 and TRBJ2-5): ETGVTQSPTHLIKTRGQQVTLRCSSQSGHNTVSWYQQALGQGPQFIFQYYREEENGRGNFPPRFSGLQFPNYSSELNVNALELDDSALYLCASSFRQGVQETQYFGPGTRLLVL.

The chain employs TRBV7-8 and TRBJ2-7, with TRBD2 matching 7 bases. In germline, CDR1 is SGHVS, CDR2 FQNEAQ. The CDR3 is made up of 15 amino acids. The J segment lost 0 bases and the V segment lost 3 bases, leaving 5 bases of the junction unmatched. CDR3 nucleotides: TGTGCCAGCAGCTTTCCCGGGACTACCTCCTACGAGCAGTACTTC. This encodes CASSFPGTTSYEQYF.

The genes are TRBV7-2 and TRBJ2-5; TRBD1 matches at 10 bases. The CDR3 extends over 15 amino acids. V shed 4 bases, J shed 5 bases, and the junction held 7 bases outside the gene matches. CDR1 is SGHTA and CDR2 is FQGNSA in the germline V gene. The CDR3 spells CASSSSTGGPETQYF. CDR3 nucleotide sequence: TGTGCCAGCAGCTCATCGACAGGGGGCCCCGAGACCCAGTACTTC.

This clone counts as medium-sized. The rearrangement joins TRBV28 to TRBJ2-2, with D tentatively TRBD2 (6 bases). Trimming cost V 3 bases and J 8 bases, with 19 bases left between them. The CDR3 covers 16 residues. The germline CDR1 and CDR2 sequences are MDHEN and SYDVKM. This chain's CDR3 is CASSLPPSAYAGELFF. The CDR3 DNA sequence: TGTGCCAGCAGTTTGCCCCCTAGCGCCTATGCTGGGGAGCTGTTTTTT.

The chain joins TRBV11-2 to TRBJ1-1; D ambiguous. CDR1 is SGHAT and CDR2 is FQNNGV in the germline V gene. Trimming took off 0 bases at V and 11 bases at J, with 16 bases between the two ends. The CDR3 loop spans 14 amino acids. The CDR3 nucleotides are TGTGCCAGCAGCTTAGATAGGAGTCTACACGGGGCTTTCTTT. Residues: CASSLDRSLHGAFF. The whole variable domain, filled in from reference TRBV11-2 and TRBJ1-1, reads EAGVAQSPRYKIIEKRQSVAFWCNPISGHATLYWYQQILGQGPKLLIQFQNNGVVDDSQLPKDRFSAERLKGVDSTLKIQPAKLEDSAVYLCASSLDRSLHGAFFGQGTRLTVV.